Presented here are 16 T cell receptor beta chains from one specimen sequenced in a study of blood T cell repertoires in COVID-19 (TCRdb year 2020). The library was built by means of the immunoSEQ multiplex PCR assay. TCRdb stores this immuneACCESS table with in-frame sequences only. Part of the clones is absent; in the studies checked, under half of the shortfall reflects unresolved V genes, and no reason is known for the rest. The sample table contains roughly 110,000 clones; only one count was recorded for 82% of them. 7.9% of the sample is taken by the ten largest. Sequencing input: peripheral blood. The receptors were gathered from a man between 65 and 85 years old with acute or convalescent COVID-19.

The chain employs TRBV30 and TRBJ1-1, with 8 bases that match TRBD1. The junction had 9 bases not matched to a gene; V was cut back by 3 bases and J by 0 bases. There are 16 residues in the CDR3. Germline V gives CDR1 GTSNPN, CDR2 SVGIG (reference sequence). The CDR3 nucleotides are TGTGCCTGGAGGCCGCAGGGGGCAGCGATGAACACTGAAGCTTTCTTT. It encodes CAWRPQGAAMNTEAFF. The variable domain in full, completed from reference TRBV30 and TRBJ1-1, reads SQTIHQWPATLVQPVGSPLSLECTVEGTSNPNLYWYRQAAGRGLQLLFYSVGIGQISSEVPQNLSASRPQDRQFILSSKKLLLSDSGFYLCAWRPQGAAMNTEAFFGQGTRLTVV.

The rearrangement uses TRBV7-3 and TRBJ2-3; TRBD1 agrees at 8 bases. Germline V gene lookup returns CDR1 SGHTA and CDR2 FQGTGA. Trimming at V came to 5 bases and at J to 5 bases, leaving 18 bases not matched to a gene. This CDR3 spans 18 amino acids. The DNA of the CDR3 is TGTGCCAGCAGCGATCACCTAATCCGACAGGGGATATTAGATACGCAGTATTTT. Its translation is CASSDHLIRQGILDTQYF.

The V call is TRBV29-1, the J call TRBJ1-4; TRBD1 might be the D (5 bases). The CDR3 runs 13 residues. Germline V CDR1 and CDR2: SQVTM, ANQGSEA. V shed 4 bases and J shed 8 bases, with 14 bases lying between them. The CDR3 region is CSVGTGGREKLFF. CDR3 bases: TGCAGCGTTGGTACGGGGGGTCGGGAAAAACTGTTTTTT.

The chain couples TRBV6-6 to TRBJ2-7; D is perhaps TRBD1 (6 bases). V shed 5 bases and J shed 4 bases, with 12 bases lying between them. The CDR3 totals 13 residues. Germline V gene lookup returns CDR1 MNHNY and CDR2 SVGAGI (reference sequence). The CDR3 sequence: CASSPTGRYEQYF. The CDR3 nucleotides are TGTGCCAGCAGTCCCACAGGGCGGTACGAGCAGTACTTC.

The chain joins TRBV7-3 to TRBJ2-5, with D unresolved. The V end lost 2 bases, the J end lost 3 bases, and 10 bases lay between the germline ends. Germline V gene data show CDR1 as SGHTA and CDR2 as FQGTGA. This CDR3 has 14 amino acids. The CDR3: CASSLSGRKETQYF. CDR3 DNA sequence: TGTGCCAGCAGCTTATCTGGCAGGAAAGAGACCCAGTACTTC. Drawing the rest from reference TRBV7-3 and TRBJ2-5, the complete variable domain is GAGVSQTPSNKVTEKGKYVELRCDPISGHTALYWYRQSLGQGPEFLIYFQGTGAADDSGLPNDRFFAVRPEGSVSTLKIQRTERGDSAVYLCASSLSGRKETQYFGPGTRLLVL.

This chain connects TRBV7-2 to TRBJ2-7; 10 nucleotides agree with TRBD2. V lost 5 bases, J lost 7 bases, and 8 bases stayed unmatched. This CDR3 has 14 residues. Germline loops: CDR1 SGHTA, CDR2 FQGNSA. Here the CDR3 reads CASSPSGRAGEQYF. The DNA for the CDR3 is TGTGCCAGCAGCCCCAGCGGGAGGGCGGGGGAGCAGTACTTC.

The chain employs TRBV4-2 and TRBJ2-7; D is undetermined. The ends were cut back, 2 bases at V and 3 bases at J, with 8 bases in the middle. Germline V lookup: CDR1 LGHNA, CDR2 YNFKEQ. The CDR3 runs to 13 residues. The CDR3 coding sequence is TGTGCCAGCAGCCAATTTGCTAGCTACGAGCAGTACTTC. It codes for CASSQFASYEQYF.

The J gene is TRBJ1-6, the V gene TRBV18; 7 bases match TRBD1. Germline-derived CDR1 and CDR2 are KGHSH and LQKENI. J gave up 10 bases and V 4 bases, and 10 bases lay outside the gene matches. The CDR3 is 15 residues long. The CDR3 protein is CASSLTGDGNSPLHF. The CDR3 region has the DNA TGTGCCAGCTCACTAACAGGGGATGGGAACTCACCCCTCCACTTT.

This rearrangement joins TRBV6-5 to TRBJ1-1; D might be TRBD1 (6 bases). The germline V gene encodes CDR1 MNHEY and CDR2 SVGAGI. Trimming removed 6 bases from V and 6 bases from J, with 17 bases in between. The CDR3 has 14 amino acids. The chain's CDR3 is CASRSGGAGAEAFF. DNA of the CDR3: TGTGCCAGCAGATCGGGGGGGGCTGGGGCTGAAGCTTTCTTT.

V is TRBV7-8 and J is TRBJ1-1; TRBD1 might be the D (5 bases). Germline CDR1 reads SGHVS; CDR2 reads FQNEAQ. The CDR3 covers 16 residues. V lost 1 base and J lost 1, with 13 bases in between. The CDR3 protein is CASSLVERTTNTEAFF. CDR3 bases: TGTGCCAGCAGCTTAGTGGAGAGGACAACGAACACTGAAGCTTTCTTT. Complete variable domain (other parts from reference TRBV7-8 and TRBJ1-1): GAGVSQSPRYKVAKRGQDVALRCDPISGHVSLFWYQQALGQGPEFLTYFQNEAQLDKSGLPSDRFFAERPEGSVSTLKIQRTQQEDSAVYLCASSLVERTTNTEAFFGQGTRLTVV.

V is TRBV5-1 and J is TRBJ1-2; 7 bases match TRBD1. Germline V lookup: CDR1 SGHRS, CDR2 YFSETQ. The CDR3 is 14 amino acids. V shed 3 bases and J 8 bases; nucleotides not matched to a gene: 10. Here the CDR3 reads CASSSKPGTVGYTF. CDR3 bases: TGCGCCAGCAGCTCGAAACCCGGGACAGTAGGCTACACCTTC.

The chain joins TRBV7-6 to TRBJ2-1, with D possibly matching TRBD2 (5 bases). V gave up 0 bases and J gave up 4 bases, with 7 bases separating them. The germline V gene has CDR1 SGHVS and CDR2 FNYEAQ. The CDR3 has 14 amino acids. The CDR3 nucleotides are TGTGCCAGCAGCTTAGCTCCGGGATACAATGAGCAGTTCTTC. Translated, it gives CASSLAPGYNEQFF.

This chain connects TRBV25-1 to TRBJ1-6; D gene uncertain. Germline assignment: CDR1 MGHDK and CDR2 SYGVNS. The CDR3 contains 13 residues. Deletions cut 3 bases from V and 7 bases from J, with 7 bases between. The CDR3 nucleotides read TGTGCCAGCAGTGATTCCGGGAATTCACCCCTCCACTTT. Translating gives CASSDSGNSPLHF.

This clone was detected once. The CDR3 spells CASSPITAYYNSPLHF. The CDR3 DNA sequence: TGTGCCAGCTCACCAATAACAGCCTATTATAATTCACCCCTCCACTTT. This chain connects TRBV18 to TRBJ1-6; unclear D gene. With 2 bases removed from V and 4 bases from J, the gap between germline ends came to 12 bases. The CDR3 consists of 16 residues. Germline assignment: CDR1 KGHSH and CDR2 LQKENI.

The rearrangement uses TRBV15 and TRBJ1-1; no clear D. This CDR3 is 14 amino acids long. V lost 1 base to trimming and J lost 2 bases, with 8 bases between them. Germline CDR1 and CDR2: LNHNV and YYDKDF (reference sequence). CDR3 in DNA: TGTGCCACCAGCAGAGGAGGCGGAAACACTGAAGCTTTCTTT. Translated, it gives CATSRGGGNTEAFF.

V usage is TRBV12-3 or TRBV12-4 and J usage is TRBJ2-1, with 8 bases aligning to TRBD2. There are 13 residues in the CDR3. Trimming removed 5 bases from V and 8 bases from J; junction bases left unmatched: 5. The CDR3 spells CASSTGLAYEQFF. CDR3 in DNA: TGTGCCAGCAGTACCGGACTAGCCTATGAGCAGTTCTTC.